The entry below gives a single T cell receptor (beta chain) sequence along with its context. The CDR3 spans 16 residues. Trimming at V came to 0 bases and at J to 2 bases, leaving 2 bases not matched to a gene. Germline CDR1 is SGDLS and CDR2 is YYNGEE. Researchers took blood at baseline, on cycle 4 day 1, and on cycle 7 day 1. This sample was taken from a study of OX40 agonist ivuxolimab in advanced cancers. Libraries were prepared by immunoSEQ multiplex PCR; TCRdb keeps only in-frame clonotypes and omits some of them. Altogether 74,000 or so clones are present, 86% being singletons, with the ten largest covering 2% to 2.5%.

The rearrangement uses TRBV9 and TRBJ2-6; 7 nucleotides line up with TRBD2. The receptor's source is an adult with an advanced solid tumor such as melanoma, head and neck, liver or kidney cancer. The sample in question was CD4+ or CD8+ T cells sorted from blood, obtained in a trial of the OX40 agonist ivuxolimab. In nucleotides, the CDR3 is TGTGCCAGCAGCGTAGCTGGGGGGGCTGGGGCCAACGTCCTGACTTTC. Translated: CASSVAGGAGANVLTF.